These 13 T cell receptor beta chains were sequenced from one sample in a study of T cell responses to AZD1222 COVID-19 vaccine. The assay was immunoSEQ multiplex PCR, and TCRdb's table has in-frame clones only and misses some. The repertoire has 98,000 or so clones, 70% to 90% of them found once; the top ten carry about 17%. Source: peripheral blood, taken on day 0 of AZD1222 vaccination. The receptors originated from an adult in good health.

The DNA for the CDR3 is TGTGCCACCAGCGGGAAGACTAGGTCCTACGAGCAGTACTTC. Encoded protein: CATSGKTRSYEQYF. This sequence joins TRBV15 and TRBJ2-7, with D possibly matching TRBD2 (6 bases). This CDR3 region has 14 residues. V was cut by 5 bases and J by 1 base, with 12 bases left in between. CDR1 and CDR2 (germline): LNHNV, YYDKDF (reference sequence).

The V and J genes are TRBV15 and TRBJ2-7; tentatively, D is TRBD2 (5 bases). This CDR3 comprises 15 residues. CDR1 is LNHNV, CDR2 YYDKDF, per germline (reference sequence). The V end was cut by 2 bases, the J end by 2 bases, with 13 bases between. CDR3 coding DNA: TGTGCCACCAGCAGAACTACCGGGATAACCTACGAGCAGTACTTC. Translation: CATSRTTGITYEQYF.

This chain connects TRBV10-1 to TRBJ2-2; D remains unclear. V lost 3 bases to trimming and J lost 1 base, with 6 bases between them. CDR3 length equals 14 residues. Germline V gene data show CDR1 as WNHNN and CDR2 as SYGVQD (reference sequence). The CDR3 sequence is CASSEAGNTGELFF. The CDR3 coding sequence is TGCGCCAGCAGTGAAGCAGGGAACACCGGGGAGCTGTTTTTT.

This chain uses TRBV18 with TRBJ1-1; 8 bases line up with TRBD1. V lost 3 bases, J lost 2 bases, and 11 bases stayed unmatched. Per germline, CDR1 KGHSH and CDR2 LQKENI. The CDR3 length is 17 residues. As DNA, the CDR3 is TGTGCCAGCTCACCCGCCCAGGGGGCGCGGTTTAACACTGAAGCTTTCTTT. This codes for CASSPAQGARFNTEAFF.

This chain joins TRBV6-5 and TRBJ2-2; D not resolved. The germline V gene encodes CDR1 MNHEY and CDR2 SVGAGI. This CDR3 has 13 amino acids. V was clipped by 8 bases and J by 3 bases, with 10 bases between them. In DNA, the CDR3 is TGTGCCAGCTCCAAGTTAGACACCGGGGAGCTGTTTTTT. It encodes CASSKLDTGELFF.

On this clone: The same CDR3 also results from other DNA sequences found in this sample. The chain combines TRBV12-3 or TRBV12-4 with TRBJ1-2; weak D call: TRBD1 (5 bases). V was cut by 5 bases and J by 4 bases, with 8 bases left in between. The CDR3 sequence is 12 residues long. The CDR3 DNA is TGTGCCAGCAGTCCCACAGGCTATGGCTACACCTTC. Translation gives CASSPTGYGYTF.

The chain uses TRBV2 and TRBJ1-1; possible D gene TRBD1, 6 bases. V shed 6 bases and J shed 4 bases, with 15 bases lying between them. Germline CDR1 reads SNHLY; CDR2 reads FYNNEI. CDR3 length: 14 residues. CDR3: CASSITGRSTEAFF. For the CDR3, the DNA is TGTGCCAGCAGCATTACAGGGAGGAGCACTGAAGCTTTCTTT.

Comment on this clone: This CDR3 is also generated by other DNA sequences in the sample. This chain uses TRBV5-6 with TRBJ1-4; possibly TRBD1 for D (6 bases). Looked up from germline, CDR1 is SGHDT and CDR2 is YYEEEE. Between the trimmed V and J ends, which lost 0 bases and 5 bases, there was a span of 11 bases. This CDR3 region has 15 residues. The CDR3 loop reads CASSLAGTLNEKLFF. The CDR3, as DNA: TGTGCCAGCAGCTTGGCAGGGACATTGAATGAAAAACTGTTTTTT.

This chain links TRBV15 with TRBJ2-5, with D hard to call. The CDR3 is 15 residues long. Germline V gene data show CDR1 as LNHNV and CDR2 as YYDKDF (reference sequence). V was cut by 0 bases and J by 5 bases, with 13 bases left in between. This chain's CDR3 is CATSREPKARETQYF. In DNA form, the CDR3 reads TGTGCCACCAGCAGAGAACCGAAGGCGAGGGAGACCCAGTACTTC. Full variable domain (rest looked up from reference TRBV15 and TRBJ2-5): DAMVIQNPRYQVTQFGKPVTLSCSQTLNHNVMYWYQQKSSQAPKLLFHYYDKDFNNEADTPDNFQSRRPNTSFCFLDIRSPGLGDTAMYLCATSREPKARETQYFGPGTRLLVL.

This clone was seen a single time. The J gene is TRBJ2-1, the V gene TRBV13; a weak D match, TRBD1 (7 bases). Germline V gene data show CDR1 as PRHDT and CDR2 as FYEKMQ (reference sequence). The CDR3 consists of 14 residues. V was trimmed by 5 bases and J by 3 bases, leaving 11 bases between them. CDR3 residues: CASSTRDSYNEQFF. As DNA, the CDR3 is TGTGCCAGCAGCACGCGGGACAGCTACAATGAGCAGTTCTTC.

For the CDR3, the DNA is TGTGCCAGCAGGGGCGGCAGTCCTTCCACTGAAGCTTTCTTT. It translates to CASRGGSPSTEAFF. This chain uses TRBV6-5 with TRBJ1-1; D is ambiguous. With 6 bases removed from V and 4 bases from J, the gap between germline ends came to 15 bases. Germline V gene sequence: CDR1 MNHEY, CDR2 SVGAGI. The CDR3 is made up of 14 amino acids.

CDR3 sequence (DNA): TGTGCCAGCAGCCAAGATTCGACCCCGGGCGGGGTCGGGGGCACAGATACGCAGTATTTT. Its protein product is CASSQDSTPGGVGGTDTQYF. The genes are TRBV4-2 and TRBJ2-3, with D possibly matching TRBD2 (6 bases). V gave up 0 bases and J gave up 1 base, with 23 bases separating them. From germline, CDR1 is LGHNA and CDR2 YNFKEQ. The CDR3 totals 20 residues.

The chain joins TRBV9 to TRBJ1-4; 7 nucleotides agree with TRBD1. The CDR3 length is 15 residues. Losses at the gene ends were 2 bases for V and 6 bases for J; bases not matched to a gene: 7. CDR1 and CDR2 (germline): SGDLS, YYNGEE. CDR3 in amino acids: CASSVSGGRDEKLFF. The CDR3 DNA is TGTGCCAGCAGCGTCTCAGGGGGTCGGGATGAAAAACTGTTTTTT.